The 7 T cell receptor beta chains in this list originate from one sample, sequenced in a study of control samples from healthy donors and cancer patients. Some clones are missing from TCRdb's copy, which holds only in-frame ones; the method was immunoSEQ multiplex PCR. This table holds some 58,000 clones, 87% found once. Input material: PBMCs. Receptors originate from an older woman with lung cancer.

The chain employs TRBV12-3 or TRBV12-4 and TRBJ1-1, with 8 bases aligning to TRBD1. J gave up 4 bases and V 6 bases, and 4 bases lay outside the gene matches. The CDR3 has 13 residues. The CDR3 sequence is CASSRTGGTEAFF. CDR3 nucleotides: TGTGCCAGCAGCCGTACAGGGGGCACTGAAGCTTTCTTT.

V and J are TRBV11-2 and TRBJ1-1, with D perhaps TRBD1 (6 bases). CDR1 is SGHAT, CDR2 FQNNGV, per germline. V was clipped by 1 base and J by 8 bases, with 14 bases between them. This CDR3 is 14 amino acids long. The CDR3 DNA reads as TGTGCCAGCAGCTTAGCATGGGGGCAAACGGAAGCTTTCTTT. This sequence encodes CASSLAWGQTEAFF.

This clone was counted only a few times. The chain recombines TRBV2 with TRBJ2-1, with a tentative D call TRBD1 (5 bases). Germline V gene sequence: CDR1 SNHLY, CDR2 FYNNEI. The CDR3 consists of 13 residues. V was clipped by 7 bases and J by 8 bases, with 15 bases between them. The CDR3 bases are TGTGCCAGCATGGGGCCGGGTCGGGATGAGCAGTTCTTC. This codes for CASMGPGRDEQFF.

This clone was counted between two and nine times. J is TRBJ1-1 and V is TRBV18; a weak D match, TRBD1 (5 bases). V lost 2 bases and J lost 7, with 14 bases in between. The CDR3 runs to 14 residues. Germline V gives CDR1 KGHSH, CDR2 LQKENI. The CDR3: CASSPSGRANEAFF. CDR3 DNA sequence: TGTGCCAGCTCACCATCAGGCAGGGCTAATGAAGCTTTCTTT.

The rearrangement uses TRBV7-3 and TRBJ1-6; D gene unclear. In germline, CDR1 is SGHTA, CDR2 FQGTGA. The V gene lost 2 bases and the J gene lost 5 bases, with 10 bases spanning the gap. CDR3 size: 15 residues. CDR3 nucleotides: TGTGCCAGCAGCTTAGCTGGAACAGATAATTCACCCCTCCACTTT. It codes for CASSLAGTDNSPLHF. Based on the CDR3 plus reference TRBV7-3 and TRBJ1-6, the full variable domain is GAGVSQTPSNKVTEKGKYVELRCDPISGHTALYWYRQSLGQGPEFLIYFQGTGAADDSGLPNDRFFAVRPEGSVSTLKIQRTERGDSAVYLCASSLAGTDNSPLHFGNGTRLTVT.

The CDR3 DNA reads as TGTGCCAGCAGTGAATCCGGACTAGCGGGAGGGTGGCAGTTCTTC. Protein sequence: CASSESGLAGGWQFF. This chain joins TRBV6-1 and TRBJ2-1; 15 positions match TRBD2. Germline V gene lookup returns CDR1 MNHNS and CDR2 SASEGT. J was trimmed by 12 bases and V by 2 bases; bases with no gene match: 5. This CDR3 region has 15 residues.

This chain joins TRBV5-1 and TRBJ2-1; maybe TRBD1 (5 bases). CDR1 is SGHRS, CDR2 YFSETQ, per germline. Trimming took off 4 bases at V and 11 bases at J, with 13 bases between the two ends. The CDR3 runs to 12 residues. CDR3 protein: CASSQQGVQQFF. CDR3 nucleotide sequence: TGCGCCAGCAGCCAGCAAGGGGTCCAGCAGTTCTTC.